Each of the 19 T cell receptor beta chains below was sequenced from the same sample in a study of early T cells in non-severe SARS-CoV-2 infection. MiXCR, run by TCRdb on the 5' RACE reads, gives a single entry per CDR3 protein. Of tens of thousands of distinct CDR3 sequences listed, 12% to 15% are singletons. Material: whole blood. These TCRs come from an adult who was a healthcare worker with PCR-confirmed SARS-CoV-2 infection or an uninfected control (not recorded which).

Only one count was recorded for this clonotype. The chain carries TRBV12-5 and TRBJ2-7; 13 positions match TRBD2. With V trimmed by 7 bases and J by 6 bases, 12 bases remained unmatched. The CDR3 has 16 amino acids. Germline V CDR1 and CDR2: LGHNT, FRNRAP. The CDR3 DNA sequence: TGTGCTAGTGCCCCCGGGACTAGCGGGGATCCCGGCGAGCAGTACTTC. It yields the protein CASAPGTSGDPGEQYF.

V gene TRBV27 combines with J gene TRBJ1-6; D unresolved. V shed 0 bases and J shed 0 bases, with 18 bases lying between them. Germline V CDR1 and CDR2: MNHEY, SMNVEV (reference sequence). The CDR3 consists of 20 residues. CDR3 loop: CASSLSSFAYKSSYNSPLHF. The CDR3 region has the DNA TGTGCCAGCAGTTTATCGAGTTTCGCGTATAAGAGCTCCTATAATTCACCCCTCCACTTT.

The chain links TRBV7-2 to TRBJ1-1; the match to TRBD1 covers 9 bases. V shed 0 bases and J 4 bases; nucleotides not matched to a gene: 9. CDR1 and CDR2 (germline): SGHTA, FQGNSA. This CDR3 has 17 amino acids. In DNA, the CDR3 is TGTGCCAGCAGCTTAGCTGGGACAGGGATCTTGGGCACTGAAGCTTTCTTT. Amino acid sequence: CASSLAGTGILGTEAFF.

The J gene is TRBJ2-1, the V gene TRBV9; the D gene could be TRBD1 or TRBD2 (5 bases each). The CDR3 contains 13 residues. Trimming took off 4 bases at V and 7 bases at J, with 12 bases between the two ends. CDR1 and CDR2 from the germline V gene are SGDLS and YYNGEE. The CDR3 loop is CASSPWDGNEQFF. CDR3 sequence (DNA): TGTGCCAGCAGCCCCTGGGACGGGAATGAGCAGTTCTTC.

The chain combines TRBV20-1 with TRBJ1-4, with 8 nucleotides matching TRBD1. CDR1 DFQATT and CDR2 SNEGSKA come from the germline V gene (reference sequence). The CDR3 spans 12 residues. Trimming removed 5 bases from V and 9 bases from J; junction bases left unmatched: 5. Here the CDR3 reads CSASGQGQKLFF. The DNA of the CDR3 is TGCAGTGCTTCCGGACAGGGTCAAAAACTGTTTTTT.

The rearrangement uses TRBV7-2 and TRBJ2-4, with 9 nucleotides matching TRBD1. The germline V gene has CDR1 SGHTA and CDR2 FQGNSA. The V segment lost 3 bases and the J segment 4 bases; nucleotides outside the gene matches: 4. The CDR3 is 15 residues long. The CDR3 DNA sequence: TGTGCCAGCAGCTTGGGCGGACAGGGGAAAAACATTCAGTACTTC. This sequence encodes CASSLGGQGKNIQYF.

This clonotype was detected a few times. The chain employs TRBV4-1 and TRBJ1-2, with 8 nucleotides matching TRBD1. CDR3 length equals 15 residues. V dropped 0 bases and J dropped 8; count of bases not matched to a gene: 8. Germline assignment: CDR1 MGHRA and CDR2 YSYEKL. The CDR3 reads CASSQERDRLEGYTF. The CDR3, as DNA: TGCGCCAGCAGCCAAGAGAGGGACAGGTTGGAAGGCTACACCTTC.

A few counts support this clonotype. This chain connects TRBV3-1 to TRBJ1-1, with a possible D match to TRBD1 (6 bases). The germline gives CDR1 LGHDT, CDR2 YNNKEL (reference sequence). The CDR3 loop spans 16 amino acids. Trimming stripped 4 bases from V and 1 base from J, with 16 bases between. The CDR3 DNA sequence: TGTGCCAGCAGCCGGACACAACAGGGTCCGAACACTGAAGCTTTCTTT. Translation: CASSRTQQGPNTEAFF.

This clonotype was seen only a few times. This sequence joins TRBV7-2 and TRBJ2-5; 10 bases line up with TRBD2. The CDR3 runs 16 residues. Looked up from germline, CDR1 is SGHTA and CDR2 is FQGNSA. Germline trimming cut 2 bases from V and 1 base from J; bases unmatched to any gene: 4. The CDR3 DNA reads TGTGCCAGCAGCTTACCGGTAGCGGGGGGCCAAGAGACCCAGTACTTC. This codes for CASSLPVAGGQETQYF. Full variable domain (remainder filled in from reference TRBV7-2 and TRBJ2-5): GAGVSQSPSNKVTEKGKDVELRCDPISGHTALYWYRQSLGQGLEFLIYFQGNSAPDKSGLPSDRFSAERTGGSVSTLTIQRTQQEDSAVYLCASSLPVAGGQETQYFGPGTRLLVL.

This clonotype was observed at least ten times. This chain uses TRBV7-2 with TRBJ2-3, with TRBD1 as a possible D gene (5 bases). The germline V gene has CDR1 SGHTA and CDR2 FQGNSA. This CDR3 region has 14 residues. Between the trimmed V and J ends, which lost 6 bases and 0 bases, there was a span of 10 bases. Here the CDR3 reads CASRPGRSTDTQYF. The CDR3 bases are TGTGCCAGCAGGCCAGGGCGGAGCACAGATACGCAGTATTTT.

This clonotype was found many times. V is TRBV5-1 and J is TRBJ2-5; no definite D call. The germline V gene has CDR1 SGHRS and CDR2 YFSETQ. V was clipped by 0 bases and J by 4 bases, with 7 bases between them. This CDR3 region has 13 residues. The CDR3 loop reads CASSLVARETQYF. The CDR3 DNA reads TGCGCCAGCAGCTTGGTCGCTAGAGAGACCCAGTACTTC. The variable domain in full, with the rest retrieved from reference TRBV5-1 and TRBJ2-5, is KAGVTQTPRYLIKTRGQQVTLSCSPISGHRSVSWYQQTPGQGLQFLFEYFSETQRNKGNFPGRFSGRQFSNSRSEMNVSTLELGDSALYLCASSLVARETQYFGPGTRLLVL.

V and J are TRBV6-5 and TRBJ2-3; 10 bases are shared with TRBD2. This CDR3 comprises 15 residues. Germline lookup yields CDR1 MNHEY and CDR2 SVGAGI. Trimming cost V 0 bases and J 9 bases; bases outside gene matches: 6. The CDR3 sequence is CASSYSSSGGWTQYF. Written as DNA, the CDR3 is TGTGCCAGCAGTTACTCGAGTAGCGGGGGGTGGACGCAGTATTTT.

This clonotype was observed a handful of times. The CDR3 loop is CSVVEQDANTGELFF. As DNA, the CDR3 is TGCAGCGTTGTTGAACAGGATGCGAACACCGGGGAGCTGTTTTTT. V usage is TRBV29-1 and J usage is TRBJ2-2; D is possibly TRBD1 (5 bases). This CDR3 comprises 15 residues. V was pared by 4 bases and J by 0 bases, with 12 bases between. CDR1 SQVTM and CDR2 ANQGSEA come from the germline V gene.

The genes are TRBV4-3 and TRBJ2-7, with no clear D. Germline values: CDR1 LGHNA, CDR2 YSLEER. V was shortened by 4 bases and J by 0 bases, with 10 bases between the two germline ends. The CDR3 sequence is 14 residues long. CDR3 in amino acids: CASSLDASSYEQYF. CDR3 nucleotide sequence: TGCGCCAGCAGCCTAGACGCCAGCTCCTACGAGCAGTACTTC.

The chain employs TRBV11-1 and TRBJ2-1; the D gene is possibly TRBD2 (6 bases). This CDR3 is built from 16 residues. In germline, CDR1 is SGHAT, CDR2 FQDESV (reference sequence). V was shortened by 4 bases and J by 0 bases, with 13 bases between the two germline ends. Here the CDR3 DNA reads TGTGCCAGCAGCTCGGAACGGGGGAGCTCCTACAATGAGCAGTTCTTC. It specifies CASSSERGSSYNEQFF.

V usage is TRBV6-5 and J usage is TRBJ2-5, with TRBD1 identical over 7 bases. The CDR3 has 14 amino acids. Germline lookup yields CDR1 MNHEY and CDR2 SVGAGI. V was clipped by 4 bases and J by 3 bases; unmatched bases: 5. The CDR3 protein is CASSSPGTEETQYF. As DNA, the CDR3 is TGTGCCAGCAGTTCGCCCGGGACAGAAGAGACCCAGTACTTC.

This rearrangement joins TRBV28 to TRBJ2-1, with 10 bases identical to TRBD2. The CDR3 consists of 16 residues. Per germline, CDR1 MDHEN and CDR2 SYDVKM. Losses at the gene ends were 5 bases for V and 8 bases for J; bases not matched to a gene: 12. DNA for the CDR3: TGTGCCAGCAGTCCGCCCCAGCGGGGGGGCGTCGATGAGCAGTTCTTC. Encoded protein: CASSPPQRGGVDEQFF.

The V call is TRBV7-9, the J call TRBJ2-2; 7 positions agree with TRBD1. The CDR3 has 15 residues. Germline CDR1 and CDR2: SEHNR and FQNEAQ (reference sequence). J gave up 2 bases and V 6 bases, and 6 bases lay outside the gene matches. CDR3 protein: CASRAGTANTGELFF. For the CDR3, the DNA is TGTGCCAGCAGGGCCGGGACAGCTAACACCGGGGAGCTGTTTTTT.

This clonotype was seen more than once but under ten times. The chain uses TRBV20-1 and TRBJ2-7, with D perhaps matching TRBD1 (5 bases). Trimming took off 3 bases at V and 5 bases at J, with 11 bases between the two ends. The CDR3 sequence is 12 residues long. Per germline, CDR1 DFQATT and CDR2 SNEGSKA (reference sequence). In DNA, the CDR3 is TGCAGTGCTAGGGCAGGGAATCACGAGCAGTACTTC. Its translation: CSARAGNHEQYF.